Listed here are 7 T cell receptor beta chains from one sample, sequenced in a study of cytomegalovirus exposure and HLA in healthy donors. Both 60 Vbeta primers and 13 Jbeta primers went into the PCR. Method: immunoSEQ multiplex PCR; TCRdb's copy keeps in-frame clones and lacks some. The sample carries around 170,000 clones, 80% recorded once. Specimen: PBMCs. The receptors were gathered from a man between 35 and 55 years old in good health and CMV-seronegative.

The rearrangement joins TRBV6-1 to TRBJ1-2, with 9 nucleotides matching TRBD1. V was pared by 6 bases and J by 8 bases, with 7 bases of the junction left unmatched. The germline CDR1 and CDR2 sequences are MNHNS and SASEGT. The CDR3 has 13 amino acids. The CDR3 loop is CASSRDRAGGYTF. As DNA, the CDR3 is TGTGCCAGCAGCCGGGACAGGGCGGGGGGCTACACCTTC.

The gene calls are TRBV6-5 and TRBJ1-2; a weak D match, TRBD1 (5 bases). This CDR3 has 13 residues. V was cut by 6 bases and J by 2 bases, with 10 bases left in between. Per germline, CDR1 MNHEY and CDR2 SVGAGI. The CDR3, as DNA: TGTGCCAGCAGCCGGGGGGGGAACTATGGCTACACCTTC. This translates into CASSRGGNYGYTF.

CDR3 nucleotide sequence: TGTGCCAGCAGCCTCAGGGGGGGAAACACCATATATTTT. As protein: CASSLRGGNTIYF. This chain joins TRBV6-5 and TRBJ1-3; 7 nucleotides match TRBD1. CDR3 size: 13 residues. The J segment lost 4 bases and the V segment lost 6 bases, leaving 3 bases of the junction unmatched. From germline, CDR1 is MNHEY and CDR2 SVGAGI.

This chain joins TRBV2 and TRBJ2-7; 15 bases are a match to TRBD2. This CDR3 region has 16 residues. CDR1 and CDR2 (germline): SNHLY, FYNNEI. V gave up 2 bases and J gave up 5 bases; unmatched junction bases: 4. CDR3 sequence reads: CASSESGTSGRHEQYF. The CDR3, as DNA: TGTGCCAGCAGTGAATCTGGGACTAGCGGGAGGCACGAGCAGTACTTC.

This clone has only a few counts. As DNA, the CDR3 is TGTGCCAGCAGCGTGGGCCCTGGCTACGAGCAGTACTTC. Translating it yields CASSVGPGYEQYF. The V call is TRBV9, the J call TRBJ2-5; D gene unclear. The J call may be wrong; the DNA end is better matched by TRBJ2-7. CDR3 size: 13 residues. Looked up from germline, CDR1 is SGDLS and CDR2 is YYNGEE.

The rearrangement links TRBV4-3 to TRBJ2-2; D not resolved. This CDR3 is 15 amino acids long. Trimming stripped 0 bases from V and 1 base from J, with 6 bases between. Per the germline V gene, CDR1 is LGHNA and CDR2 is YSLEER. The CDR3 coding sequence is TGCGCCAGCAGCCAAGAAAACGGGAACACCGGGGAGCTGTTTTTT. This translates into CASSQENGNTGELFF.

The chain is built from TRBV5-6 and TRBJ2-3; maybe TRBD2 (6 bases). Germline CDR1 SGHDT, CDR2 YYEEEE. V gave up 4 bases and J gave up 4 bases, with 16 bases separating them. This CDR3 is built from 15 residues. The CDR3 here is CASSRPWGESDTQYF. The CDR3, as DNA: TGTGCCAGCAGCCGACCTTGGGGGGAGTCAGATACGCAGTATTTT.